The 30 T cell receptor beta chains reported below all come from one sample, sequenced in a study of T-cell memory formation after mild COVID-19. From the 5' RACE reads, TCRdb called clonotypes with MiXCR, one entry per CDR3 protein. The sample records about 260,000 distinct CDR3 sequences, approximately 15% being singletons. The source material was PBMCs or a T cell subset sorted from them (not recorded which). The receptors originated from a man in his late teens or twenties who had mild COVID-19 (a few samples of this study predate the infection). Cell type and time point are not known.

V is TRBV2 and J is TRBJ2-7; D is ambiguous. CDR1 is SNHLY and CDR2 is FYNNEI in the germline V gene. The CDR3 sequence is 10 residues long. Trimming took 8 bases from V and 2 from J, leaving 4 bases between them. CDR3 nucleotides: TGTGCCAGCGCTGCCTACGAGCAGTACGTC. This codes for CASAAYEQYV.

In its sample, this clonotype was seen many times. The J gene is TRBJ2-3, the V gene TRBV7-3; TRBD1 aligns across 7 bases. The J segment lost 4 bases and the V segment lost 5 bases, leaving 6 bases of the junction unmatched. CDR1 SGHTA and CDR2 FQGTGA come from the germline V gene. The CDR3 totals 14 residues. CDR3 DNA: TGTGCCAGCAGCGCCGGACAGGCCTCAGATACGCAGTATTTT. Amino acid sequence: CASSAGQASDTQYF.

This chain connects TRBV6-2 or TRBV6-3 to TRBJ1-1; no definite D call. V lost 1 base, J lost 11 bases, and 14 bases lay in between. CDR1 and CDR2 (germline): MNHEY, SVGEGT. This CDR3 is built from 13 residues. CDR3 protein: CASSYWTASRAFF. Written as DNA, the CDR3 is TGTGCCAGCAGTTACTGGACCGCGTCTCGGGCTTTCTTT.

The genes are TRBV12-3 or TRBV12-4 and TRBJ1-1; tentative D call: TRBD1 (5 bases). The CDR3 spans 12 residues. Trimming cost V 5 bases and J 5 bases, with 9 bases left between them. Here the CDR3 DNA reads TGTGCCAGCAGTGGCAGGGAGACTGAAGCTTTCTTT. Translating gives CASSGRETEAFF.

In its sample, this clonotype was seen a few times. V gene TRBV20-1 combines with J gene TRBJ2-7; no firm D call. Trimming stripped 3 bases from V and 2 bases from J, with 17 bases between. The CDR3 runs to 15 residues. Germline lookup yields CDR1 DFQATT and CDR2 SNEGSKA (reference sequence). The CDR3 bases are TGCAGTGCTAGCCCCTTTGGGGTAAACCCCTACGAGCAGTACTTC. This codes for CSASPFGVNPYEQYF.

The gene calls are TRBV7-6 and TRBJ2-2; 8 bases match TRBD2. V dropped 5 bases and J dropped 4; count of bases not matched to a gene: 9. The germline gives CDR1 SGHVS, CDR2 FNYEAQ. The CDR3 totals 16 residues. For the CDR3, the DNA is TGTGCCAGCAGCCTGGGAGCGGGGGAAATCACCGGGGAGCTGTTTTTT. Residues: CASSLGAGEITGELFF.

The table lists this clonotype with many counts. This chain joins TRBV7-2 and TRBJ2-5; 14 bases agree with TRBD2. This CDR3 region has 17 residues. Germline trimming cut 5 bases from V and 2 bases from J; bases unmatched to any gene: 7. Germline assignment: CDR1 SGHTA and CDR2 FQGNSA. The CDR3 loop reads CASSTGLAGAKQETQYF. CDR3 in DNA: TGTGCCAGCAGCACGGGACTAGCGGGGGCGAAACAAGAGACCCAGTACTTC.

The CDR3 DNA is TGTGCCAGCAGCCCCGGACTAGCGGGGACCTTCTACCAAGAGACCCAGTACTTC. It codes for CASSPGLAGTFYQETQYF. The rearrangement links TRBV9 to TRBJ2-5; TRBD2 agrees at 12 bases. The CDR3 runs to 18 residues. Germline V gene sequence: CDR1 SGDLS, CDR2 YYNGEE. V trimming: 4 bases; J trimming: 0 bases; junction bases outside the gene matches: 10. The complete variable domain, with remaining parts taken from reference TRBV9 and TRBJ2-5, reads DSGVTQTPKHLITATGQRVTLRCSPRSGDLSVYWYQQSLDQGLQFLIQYYNGEERAKGNILERFSAQQFPDLHSELNLSSLELGDSALYFCASSPGLAGTFYQETQYFGPGTRLLVL.

V usage is TRBV6-6 and J usage is TRBJ2-7; D remains ambiguous. Germline V gene data show CDR1 as MNHNY and CDR2 as SVGAGI (reference sequence). The CDR3 has 15 residues. Trimming pared 2 bases from V and 0 bases from J, leaving 11 bases between. The CDR3 loop reads CASSYRQQGSYEQYF. The DNA of the CDR3 is TGTGCCAGCAGTTACCGGCAACAAGGCTCCTACGAGCAGTACTTC.

This sequence joins TRBV10-3 and TRBJ1-2, with unresolved D. Trimming removed 5 bases from V and 8 bases from J, with 15 bases in between. The CDR3 spans 13 residues. Per germline, CDR1 ENHRY and CDR2 SYGVKD. The CDR3 DNA reads as TGTGCCATCAGTTCCGGACTCCTAGGCGGCTACACCTTC. As protein: CAISSGLLGGYTF.

This clonotype occurred a few times. The rearrangement links TRBV5-1 to TRBJ2-1; D unclear. Per the germline V gene, CDR1 is SGHRS and CDR2 is YFSETQ. Trimming took off 7 bases at V and 2 bases at J, with 16 bases between the two ends. The CDR3 covers 15 residues. CDR3 bases: TGCGCCAGCTCCGTCCGGGCCCTTGCCTACAATGAGCAGTTCTTC. Translating gives CASSVRALAYNEQFF.

This clonotype turned up a few times. The gene calls are TRBV18 and TRBJ2-1, with D perhaps TRBD1 (5 bases). Per germline, CDR1 KGHSH and CDR2 LQKENI. The V end was cut by 0 bases, the J end by 10 bases, with 13 bases between. The CDR3 covers 14 residues. CDR3 sequence reads: CASSPPWGRREQFF. The CDR3 coding sequence is TGTGCCAGCTCACCACCGTGGGGCAGAAGGGAGCAGTTCTTC.

This clonotype was recorded a few times. The V and J genes are TRBV15 and TRBJ1-2; D gene uncertain. V lost 0 bases and J 8 bases, leaving 13 bases between the germline ends. The CDR3 is 14 residues long. The germline gives CDR1 LNHNV, CDR2 YYDKDF (reference sequence). The CDR3 here is CATSREQRAIGYTF. The CDR3, as DNA: TGTGCCACCAGCAGAGAGCAAAGGGCAATCGGCTACACCTTC.

This chain links TRBV7-2 with TRBJ2-5, with 8 bases fitting TRBD2. The ends lost 5 bases at V and 14 bases at J; junction bases unmatched: 19. Germline V gene lookup returns CDR1 SGHTA and CDR2 FQGNSA. The CDR3 is 15 residues long. In nucleotides, the CDR3 is TGTGCCAGCAGCCCGACTAGCGCCGGTTGGGCTTTCGGCTACTTC. Encoded protein: CASSPTSAGWAFGYF.

The V and J genes are TRBV15 and TRBJ2-7; TRBD1 matches 10 bases. CDR3 size: 14 residues. With V trimmed by 5 bases and J by 12 bases, 13 bases remained unmatched. Per germline, CDR1 LNHNV and CDR2 YYDKDF (reference sequence). Here the CDR3 reads CATSRRETGGAGYF. DNA for the CDR3: TGTGCCACCAGCCGACGCGAGACAGGGGGCGCGGGGTACTTC.

In the case of this clonotype: At one end the junction does not follow the germline gene, possibly because of a read error. V gene TRBV7-9 combines with J gene TRBJ2-3, with 8 bases identical to TRBD1. From germline, CDR1 is SEHNR and CDR2 FQNEAQ (reference sequence). The CDR3 spans 16 residues. CDR3 loop: CASSLPRTGSTYTQYF. CDR3 nucleotides: TGTGCCAGCAGCTTACCCCGGACAGGGAGCACATATACGCAGTATTTT.

This clonotype was seen more than once but under ten times. The chain is built from TRBV7-9 and TRBJ2-7; 7 positions agree with TRBD1. The CDR3 is made up of 13 amino acids. Germline CDR1 reads SEHNR; CDR2 reads FQNEAQ (reference sequence). With 5 bases clipped from V and 5 bases from J, the junction kept 6 bases outside the gene matches. CDR3 DNA: TGTGCCAGCAGCACCGGGACAGCTCACGAGCAGTACGTC. Protein sequence: CASSTGTAHEQYV.

This clonotype was found a few times. The chain is built from TRBV12-3 or TRBV12-4 and TRBJ2-5; D is perhaps TRBD1 or TRBD2 (5 bases each). V was trimmed by 4 bases and J by 3 bases, leaving 18 bases between them. The CDR3 runs to 16 residues. Here the CDR3 reads CASSSPGTANEETQYF. The CDR3 DNA reads as TGTGCCAGCAGTTCTCCTGGGACGGCCAACGAAGAGACCCAGTACTTC.

This clonotype was counted at least ten times. The gene calls are TRBV12-3 or TRBV12-4 and TRBJ2-7; no clear D. The V gene lost 5 bases and the J gene lost 2 bases, with 10 bases spanning the gap. CDR3 length: 13 amino acids. CDR3 sequence reads: CASSRTGAYEQYF. For the CDR3, the DNA is TGTGCCAGCAGTCGGACGGGTGCCTACGAGCAGTACTTC.

This clonotype was seen a handful of times. The rearrangement links TRBV6-6 to TRBJ1-5; TRBD1 agrees at 9 bases. V trimming: 6 bases; J trimming: 5 bases; junction bases outside the gene matches: 8. CDR1 is MNHNY, CDR2 SVGAGI, per germline (reference sequence). The CDR3 runs to 15 residues. The CDR3 sequence is CASRPWTGVDQPQHF. The CDR3 bases are TGTGCCAGCAGACCCTGGACAGGGGTCGATCAGCCCCAGCATTTT.

This clonotype was seen a few times. The genes are TRBV9 and TRBJ1-2; D is possibly TRBD1 (5 bases). The V gene lost 0 bases and the J gene lost 7 bases, with 13 bases spanning the gap. Germline assignment: CDR1 SGDLS and CDR2 YYNGEE. CDR3 length: 14 amino acids. CDR3 DNA: TGTGCCAGCAGCGTAGCGGGGCAATCTAGTGGCTACACCTTC. As protein: CASSVAGQSSGYTF. Full variable domain (outside the CDR3, taken from reference TRBV9 and TRBJ1-2): DSGVTQTPKHLITATGQRVTLRCSPRSGDLSVYWYQQSLDQGLQFLIQYYNGEERAKGNILERFSAQQFPDLHSELNLSSLELGDSALYFCASSVAGQSSGYTFGSGTRLTVV.

V is TRBV4-3 and J is TRBJ2-7, with a weak D call TRBD2 (6 bases). The germline CDR1 and CDR2 sequences are LGHNA and YSLEER. Trimming took off 3 bases at V and 3 bases at J, with 15 bases between the two ends. The CDR3 loop spans 15 amino acids. This CDR3 is CASSQSLANYYEQYF. The CDR3 DNA reads as TGCGCCAGCAGCCAGTCCCTAGCGAACTACTACGAGCAGTACTTC.

This clonotype has only a few counts. The chain employs TRBV20-1 and TRBJ1-2; a possible D gene is TRBD1 (5 bases). Trimming stripped 3 bases from V and 0 bases from J, with 14 bases between. CDR1 is DFQATT, CDR2 SNEGSKA, per germline (reference sequence). The length of the CDR3 is 15 residues. The CDR3: CSASQAWGANYGYTF. The CDR3 nucleotides read TGCAGTGCTAGTCAGGCCTGGGGGGCTAACTATGGCTACACCTTC.

J is TRBJ2-3 and V is TRBV25-1, with D maybe TRBD2 (6 bases). The V and J ends lost 6 bases and 0 bases respectively, with 13 bases between them. This CDR3 contains 15 residues. The germline CDR1 and CDR2 sequences are MGHDK and SYGVNS. As DNA, the CDR3 is TGTGCCAGCAGAGGGCCGGGACTTAGCACAGATACGCAGTATTTT. Translation: CASRGPGLSTDTQYF.

This clonotype was seen at least ten times. The chain combines TRBV4-1 with TRBJ2-2; 8 nucleotides agree with TRBD1. CDR1 and CDR2 from the germline V gene are MGHRA and YSYEKL. The CDR3 runs to 17 residues. V trimming: 0 bases; J trimming: 3 bases; junction bases outside the gene matches: 6. The chain's CDR3 is CASSQDRTGRDTGELFF. The CDR3 region has the DNA TGCGCCAGCAGCCAAGATAGGACAGGGCGGGACACCGGGGAGCTGTTTTTT.

In its sample, this clonotype was seen a few times. The chain is built from TRBV4-3 and TRBJ1-4; tentatively, D is TRBD1 (5 bases). This CDR3 has 16 residues. Germline V gives CDR1 LGHNA, CDR2 YSLEER. The V end lost 4 bases, the J end lost 10 bases, and 22 bases lay between the germline ends. The CDR3 is CASSPLVGAGAGKLFF. DNA of the CDR3: TGCGCCAGCAGCCCCTTGGTAGGGGCCGGCGCTGGAAAACTGTTTTTT.

The chain joins TRBV4-1 to TRBJ1-6; 9 nucleotides line up with TRBD1. The CDR3 is 16 residues long. J was trimmed by 4 bases and V by 4 bases; bases with no gene match: 5. Germline lookup yields CDR1 MGHRA and CDR2 YSYEKL. The CDR3 DNA sequence: TGCGCCAGCAGCCCTGGACAGGGGAGGTATAATTCACCCCTCCACTTT. Its translation is CASSPGQGRYNSPLHF.

This clonotype has at least ten counts. This sequence joins TRBV7-9 and TRBJ2-3, with a possible D match to TRBD1 (6 bases). Trimming cost V 4 bases and J 2 bases, with 13 bases left between them. Per the germline V gene, CDR1 is SEHNR and CDR2 is FQNEAQ (reference sequence). The CDR3 is made up of 15 amino acids. Written as DNA, the CDR3 is TGTGCCAGCAGCTCCAACAGGGAAGTCACAGATACGCAGTATTTT. It encodes CASSSNREVTDTQYF.

This chain links TRBV4-3 with TRBJ2-3, with TRBD2 as a possible D gene (6 bases). Looked up from germline, CDR1 is LGHNA and CDR2 is YSLEER. Between the trimmed V and J ends, which lost 0 bases and 5 bases, there was a span of 27 bases. The length of the CDR3 is 20 residues. DNA of the CDR3: TGCGCCAGCAGCCAAGAATGGAGGGCAGGCCGGAGACTATTGGAAGATACGCAGTATTTT. This codes for CASSQEWRAGRRLLEDTQYF.

The chain combines TRBV2 with TRBJ2-1; 10 bases match TRBD1. CDR3 length: 13 amino acids. Germline V gene lookup returns CDR1 SNHLY and CDR2 FYNNEI. Germline trimming cut 11 bases from V and 8 bases from J; bases unmatched to any gene: 9. The CDR3 DNA reads TGTGCCGTCCGGGACAGGGGTCACGATGAGCAGTTCTTC. Its translation: CAVRDRGHDEQFF. Full variable domain (remainder filled in from reference TRBV2 and TRBJ2-1): EPEVTQTPSHQVTQMGQEVILRCVPISNHLYFYWYRQILGQKVEFLVSFYNNEISEKSEIFDDQFSVERPDGSNFTLKIRSTKLEDSAMYFCAVRDRGHDEQFFGPGTRLTVL.